The entry that follows covers one T cell receptor beta chain sequence. Antigen specificity is unknown. The data stem from a study of shared clonotypes between healthy human individuals. Points from the study as a whole: The study found lower generation probabilities in non-shared clonotypes than in those shared by all four donors.

Germline-derived CDR1 and CDR2 are SGHDN and FVKESK. The CDR3 extends over 15 amino acids. V dropped 0 bases and J dropped 6 bases, with 11 bases sitting between them. This table comes from immunoSEQ multiplex PCR, and its TCRdb copy is limited to in-frame clones, with some not included. The sample lists 2 million to 3 million clones, 93% occurring once. Sequences were obtained from naive CD4+ T cells from PBMCs. The subset: CD45RA+ positively selected. The chain couples TRBV14 to TRBJ1-4, with a weak D call TRBD1 (6 bases). The clonotype comes from a man between 18 and 29 years old in good health. Some clones in this sample may be carry-over from other donors' samples. The CDR3 bases are TGTGCCAGCAGCCAAGACCTCGCAGGGGATGAAAAACTGTTTTTT. Translating it yields CASSQDLAGDEKLFF.